These 25 T cell receptor beta chains originate from one sample sequenced in a study of cytomegalovirus exposure and HLA in healthy donors. Primers included in the PCR were 60 Vbeta and 13 Jbeta primers. Profiling relied on immunoSEQ multiplex PCR, and the TCRdb table lists in-frame clones only, not all of them. The sample yields roughly 170,000 clones, about 80% seen once. Sequencing was performed on PBMCs. The receptors stem from a man aged 25-45 years in good health and CMV-seronegative.

This sequence joins TRBV6-1 and TRBJ2-7; 7 nucleotides align to TRBD1. V trimming: 4 bases; J trimming: 2 bases; junction bases outside the gene matches: 11. Germline V gene data show CDR1 as MNHNS and CDR2 as SASEGT. The CDR3 covers 16 residues. This CDR3 reads CASSGTGDLNTYEQYF. The CDR3 coding sequence is TGTGCCAGCAGTGGGACAGGAGATTTGAATACCTACGAGCAGTACTTC.

The V call is TRBV6-1, the J call TRBJ1-4; D remains ambiguous. Germline CDR1 is MNHNS and CDR2 is SASEGT. The V and J ends lost 2 bases and 0 bases respectively, with 10 bases between them. This CDR3 has 16 residues. CDR3 nucleotide sequence: TGTGCCAGCAGTGAAATGTTCGCGGCAACTAATGAAAAACTGTTTTTT. Amino acid sequence: CASSEMFAATNEKLFF.

The rearrangement uses TRBV5-1 and TRBJ2-5; 11 bases are a match to TRBD2. The junction had 6 bases not matched to a gene; V was cut back by 4 bases and J by 1 base. Germline V gene sequence: CDR1 SGHRS, CDR2 YFSETQ. The CDR3 contains 16 residues. CDR3 in DNA: TGCGCCAGCAGCCATACTAGCGGGGGAACCCAAGAGACCCAGTACTTC. Its protein product is CASSHTSGGTQETQYF.

The chain links TRBV27 to TRBJ1-6, with D unresolved. V lost 6 bases, J lost 0 bases, and 9 bases lay in between. This CDR3 region has 15 residues. The germline V gene has CDR1 MNHEY and CDR2 SMNVEV (reference sequence). DNA for the CDR3: TGTGCCAGCAGGGTCATTAGCTCCTATAATTCACCCCTCCACTTT. It translates to CASRVISSYNSPLHF.

This clone was seen once. The CDR3 reads CASSHYKNQPQHF. For the CDR3, the DNA is TGTGCCAGCAGTCATTACAAGAATCAGCCCCAGCATTTT. The rearrangement links TRBV27 to TRBJ1-5; D gene ambiguous. With 5 bases removed from V and 4 bases from J, the gap between germline ends came to 9 bases. Germline V gene data show CDR1 as MNHEY and CDR2 as SMNVEV (reference sequence). The CDR3 is made up of 13 amino acids.

This clone was seen a single time. The rearrangement uses TRBV5-1 and TRBJ2-1; 7 positions agree with TRBD1. Germline V CDR1 and CDR2: SGHRS, YFSETQ. V lost 0 bases and J lost 6; bases outside the gene matches: 9. The CDR3 sequence is 16 residues long. The CDR3 spells CASSLATTGWGNEQFF. CDR3 bases: TGCGCCAGCAGCTTGGCTACGACAGGGTGGGGCAATGAGCAGTTCTTC.

V and J are TRBV28 and TRBJ2-7, with TRBD2 matching over 11 bases. This CDR3 spans 20 amino acids. J gave up 2 bases and V 4 bases, and 19 bases lay outside the gene matches. From germline, CDR1 is MDHEN and CDR2 SYDVKM. CDR3 residues: CASSSGVAGLAAERAYEQYF. CDR3 sequence (DNA): TGTGCCAGCAGTTCCGGGGTAGCGGGACTAGCGGCAGAGAGGGCCTACGAGCAGTACTTC.

J is TRBJ1-2 and V is TRBV30; the D gene is possibly TRBD1 (5 bases). The CDR3 is 14 residues long. Trimming took off 4 bases at V and 8 bases at J, with 20 bases between the two ends. From germline, CDR1 is GTSNPN and CDR2 SVGIG (reference sequence). The CDR3 loop is CAWMTGSGRDGYTF. Written as DNA, the CDR3 is TGTGCCTGGATGACGGGATCCGGGAGGGACGGCTACACCTTC.

The chain uses TRBV6-1 and TRBJ1-2, with 10 bases lining up with TRBD1. J was trimmed by 8 bases and V by 6 bases; bases with no gene match: 6. Germline values: CDR1 MNHNS, CDR2 SASEGT. This CDR3 comprises 13 residues. CDR3: CASSRQGACGYTF. CDR3 coding DNA: TGTGCCAGCAGCAGACAGGGGGCGTGCGGCTACACCTTC.

V is TRBV25-1 and J is TRBJ1-5, with D possibly being TRBD1 (6 bases). This CDR3 is built from 15 residues. The V and J ends lost 6 bases and 0 bases respectively, with 12 bases between them. Germline-derived CDR1 and CDR2 are MGHDK and SYGVNS. This chain's CDR3 is CASSPGHYSNQPQHF. Written as DNA, the CDR3 is TGTGCCAGCAGCCCGGGACACTATAGCAATCAGCCCCAGCATTTT.

V and J are TRBV7-2 and TRBJ2-2; D unresolved. CDR3 size: 16 residues. Trimming left V 0 bases short and J 5 bases short, with 13 bases between. Germline CDR1 reads SGHTA; CDR2 reads FQGNSA. CDR3 coding DNA: TGTGCCAGCAGCTTAGCGGCACAGAGAAAGACCGGGGAGCTGTTTTTT. This gives the protein CASSLAAQRKTGELFF.

The gene calls are TRBV28 and TRBJ2-6; D not certain. Deletions cut 8 bases from V and 0 bases from J, with 14 bases between. Germline V gives CDR1 MDHEN, CDR2 SYDVKM. The CDR3 has 16 residues. The CDR3 protein is CASFPGTSSGANVLTF. CDR3 bases: TGTGCCAGCTTCCCAGGCACCAGCTCTGGGGCCAACGTCCTGACTTTC.

Comments on this clone: The junction does not match germline at one end; this may be a read error. Other DNA sequences in the same sample also yield this CDR3. The rearrangement links TRBV5-1 to TRBJ2-7; 9 bases are shared with TRBD1. This CDR3 is built from 13 residues. The germline CDR1 and CDR2 sequences are SGHRS and YFSETQ. The CDR3 region is CAIGGTGTYEQYF. CDR3 sequence (DNA): TGCGCCATAGGGGGGACAGGGACCTACGAGCAGTACTTT.

This clone appeared once. The genes are TRBV29-1 and TRBJ2-1; 14 nucleotides line up with TRBD2. This CDR3 has 16 amino acids. Germline-derived CDR1 and CDR2 are SQVTM and ANQGSEA. J gave up 12 bases and V 1 base, and 11 bases lay outside the gene matches. The CDR3: CSVEGAPGTSGGVQFF. The DNA for the CDR3 is TGCAGCGTTGAAGGAGCGCCCGGGACTAGCGGGGGTGTGCAGTTCTTC.

The V call is TRBV9, the J call TRBJ1-2; 9 nucleotides align to TRBD1. CDR1 is SGDLS, CDR2 YYNGEE, per germline. CDR3 length: 15 amino acids. The V gene end was trimmed by 3 bases and the J gene end by 7 bases; junction bases not matched to a gene: 10. The CDR3 coding sequence is TGTGCCAGCAGCGCGACGACCGGGACAGGGTTTGGCTACACCTTC. Its protein product is CASSATTGTGFGYTF.

This chain links TRBV7-9 with TRBJ2-7; TRBD1 matches 8 bases. The CDR3 is made up of 14 amino acids. V was pared by 5 bases and J by 2 bases, with 5 bases of the junction left unmatched. Per the germline V gene, CDR1 is SEHNR and CDR2 is FQNEAQ (reference sequence). CDR3 DNA: TGTGCCAGCAGCCCGCAACAGGGGGCCTACGAGCAGTACTTC. Translating gives CASSPQQGAYEQYF.

The chain recombines TRBV4-3 with TRBJ1-1; D remains ambiguous. V was shortened by 3 bases and J by 0 bases, with 8 bases between the two germline ends. Per germline, CDR1 LGHNA and CDR2 YSLEER. The CDR3 length is 14 residues. CDR3 bases: TGCGCCAGCAGCCATAACAGTCTGAACACTGAAGCTTTCTTT. Translation gives CASSHNSLNTEAFF.

The chain links TRBV7-3 to TRBJ1-2; 9 nucleotides agree with TRBD1. Germline CDR1 SGHTA, CDR2 FQGTGA. The length of the CDR3 is 17 residues. V trimming: 0 bases; J trimming: 4 bases; junction bases outside the gene matches: 9. Written as DNA, the CDR3 is TGTGCCAGCAGCTTAACGTATGAGGACAGGGGAATCTATGGCTACACCTTC. This codes for CASSLTYEDRGIYGYTF.

The chain is built from TRBV7-2 and TRBJ1-1; maybe TRBD1 (6 bases). Trimming took 4 bases from V and 4 from J, leaving 13 bases between them. Germline loops: CDR1 SGHTA, CDR2 FQGNSA. The CDR3 is 14 residues long. CDR3 bases: TGTGCCAGCAGCTCATACAGGGCAGGCACTGAAGCTTTCTTT. Its protein product is CASSSYRAGTEAFF.

The chain employs TRBV7-2 and TRBJ2-7, with 9 bases fitting TRBD1. Losses at the gene ends were 1 base for V and 6 bases for J; bases not matched to a gene: 7. The CDR3 is 15 residues long. CDR1 and CDR2 (germline): SGHTA, FQGNSA. The CDR3 region has the DNA TGTGCCAGCAGCTTAGGGGACAGGGACCTGGTCGAGCAGTACTTC. It specifies CASSLGDRDLVEQYF.

V is TRBV7-9 and J is TRBJ1-1, with a tentative D call TRBD1 (6 bases). The CDR3 spans 13 residues. Germline loops: CDR1 SEHNR, CDR2 FQNEAQ (reference sequence). V was clipped by 3 bases and J by 4 bases, with 9 bases between them. The CDR3 DNA reads TGTGCCAGCAGCTTCACAGGGAGCACTGAAGCTTTCTTT. Amino acids: CASSFTGSTEAFF.

The V gene is TRBV10-1, the J gene TRBJ2-5; no reliable D call. CDR3 length: 14 amino acids. Germline assignment: CDR1 WNHNN and CDR2 SYGVQD (reference sequence). V lost 2 bases and J 4 bases, leaving 11 bases between the germline ends. CDR3 DNA sequence: TGCGCCAGCAGTGAGAGTGGGCTCCCAGAGACCCAGTACTTC. This gives the protein CASSESGLPETQYF.

This clone was recorded a few times. The DNA of the CDR3 is TGTGCCATCACTCCAACGGGGACTGAAGCTTTCTTT. It encodes CAITPTGTEAFF. The chain is built from TRBV10-3 and TRBJ1-1, with D hard to call. The CDR3 is 12 residues long. The V gene lost 7 bases and the J gene lost 5 bases, with 11 bases spanning the gap. The germline V gene encodes CDR1 ENHRY and CDR2 SYGVKD.

The V call is TRBV28, the J call TRBJ2-5; 7 bases line up with TRBD1. Looked up from germline, CDR1 is MDHEN and CDR2 is SYDVKM. This CDR3 contains 14 residues. The V and J ends lost 7 bases and 4 bases, in that order; junction bases with no gene match: 9. CDR3 nucleotides: TGTGCCAGCACCCTAACAGGGGCCCGAGAGACCCAGTACTTC. It codes for CASTLTGARETQYF.

The chain uses TRBV9 and TRBJ2-7; D is possibly TRBD2 (5 bases). There are 14 residues in the CDR3. In germline, CDR1 is SGDLS, CDR2 YYNGEE. Trimming stripped 0 bases from V and 0 bases from J, with 7 bases between. The CDR3 loop reads CASSVEAGSYEQYF. CDR3 nucleotide sequence: TGTGCCAGCAGCGTAGAGGCGGGCTCCTACGAGCAGTACTTC.